Listed below are T cell receptor beta chains from one sample, sequenced in a study of T cell responses to AZD1222 COVID-19 vaccine. Assay: immunoSEQ multiplex PCR; the TCRdb copy retains only in-frame clones and omits some. The table lists about 190,000 clones, 80% to 90% of them singletons. Sequences were derived from peripheral blood, sampled on day 0 of AZD1222 vaccination. These receptors came from an adult in good health. Each CDR3 is given with its conserved first and last residue. D genes are given only for firm matches. Not every row has a clone size; where given, it reads once, few, many or a size class.

j_gene: TRBJ2-5
d_gene: .
v_gene: TRBV28
len: 15
abundance: .
CDR3aa: CASSNPPLGGETQYF

j_gene: TRBJ2-2
d_gene: .
v_gene: TRBV9
len: 17
abundance: .
CDR3aa: CASSMTVVASNTGELFF

j_gene: TRBJ1-1
d_gene: .
v_gene: TRBV5-4
len: 13
abundance: .
CDR3aa: CASSFQLNTEAFF

j_gene: TRBJ1-6
d_gene: .
v_gene: TRBV18
len: 13
abundance: .
CDR3aa: CASSPANNSPLHF

j_gene: TRBJ1-1
d_gene: .
v_gene: TRBV3-1/TRBV3-2
len: 14
abundance: .
CDR3aa: CASSQAPQGTEAFF

j_gene: TRBJ1-1
d_gene: .
v_gene: TRBV5-1
len: 15
abundance: .
CDR3aa: CASSLVAGENTEAFF

j_gene: TRBJ2-5
d_gene: .
v_gene: TRBV20-1
len: 11
abundance: .
CDR3aa: CSGGGRETQYF

j_gene: TRBJ1-2
d_gene: .
v_gene: TRBV30
len: 13
abundance: .
CDR3aa: CAWTSFGGYGYTF

j_gene: TRBJ2-5
d_gene: TRBD2
v_gene: TRBV5-1
len: 15
abundance: once
CDR3aa: CASSSRGGVGETQYF

j_gene: TRBJ2-5
d_gene: .
v_gene: TRBV5-1
len: 13
abundance: .
CDR3aa: CASSRRLRETQYF

j_gene: TRBJ2-5
d_gene: TRBD2
v_gene: TRBV27
len: 13
abundance: .
CDR3aa: CASSFAGGETQYF

j_gene: TRBJ2-7
d_gene: .
v_gene: TRBV19
len: 13
abundance: few
CDR3aa: CASSPTATYEQYF

j_gene: TRBJ2-3
d_gene: TRBD1
v_gene: TRBV27
len: 16
abundance: .
CDR3aa: CASSLTPGQDLDTQYF

j_gene: TRBJ2-3
d_gene: .
v_gene: TRBV2
len: 13
abundance: once
CDR3aa: CASSEGLTGTQYF

j_gene: TRBJ2-3
d_gene: TRBD2
v_gene: TRBV5-1
len: 15
abundance: .
CDR3aa: CASSSSGGVGDTQYF

j_gene: TRBJ2-5
d_gene: TRBD2
v_gene: TRBV12-3/TRBV12-4
len: 13
abundance: .
CDR3aa: CASSFRGGETQYF

j_gene: TRBJ2-3
d_gene: TRBD2
v_gene: TRBV6-2/TRBV6-3
len: 18
abundance: .
CDR3aa: CASSYSPTSGGAPDTQYF

j_gene: TRBJ1-1
d_gene: TRBD1
v_gene: TRBV18
len: 15
abundance: .
CDR3aa: CASSPKQGANTEAFF

j_gene: TRBJ2-5
d_gene: TRBD1
v_gene: TRBV18
len: 14
abundance: .
CDR3aa: CASSPPQGQETQYF

j_gene: TRBJ2-7
d_gene: .
v_gene: TRBV12-3/TRBV12-4
len: 13
abundance: .
CDR3aa: CASRGLVSYEQYF

j_gene: TRBJ1-1
d_gene: .
v_gene: TRBV11-3
len: 14
abundance: .
CDR3aa: CASSLGGPGAEAFF

j_gene: TRBJ1-2
d_gene: .
v_gene: TRBV12-3/TRBV12-4
len: 13
abundance: .
CDR3aa: CASGGGRNYGYTF

j_gene: TRBJ1-1
d_gene: .
v_gene: TRBV7-2
len: 14
abundance: .
CDR3aa: CASSLQRQDTEAFF

j_gene: TRBJ2-1
d_gene: TRBD2
v_gene: TRBV27
len: 14
abundance: .
CDR3aa: CASSFGLADNEQFF

j_gene: TRBJ2-2
d_gene: .
v_gene: TRBV19
len: 12
abundance: few
CDR3aa: CASSIVTGELFF

j_gene: TRBJ1-2
d_gene: .
v_gene: TRBV23-1
len: 15
abundance: .
CDR3aa: CASSQWEGYTPRNTF

j_gene: TRBJ2-3
d_gene: .
v_gene: TRBV18
len: 15
abundance: .
CDR3aa: CASSPRQALTDTQYF

j_gene: TRBJ2-3
d_gene: TRBD2
v_gene: TRBV7-2
len: 17
abundance: .
CDR3aa: CASSLDPLAGSTDTQYF

j_gene: TRBJ2-5
d_gene: .
v_gene: TRBV3-1/TRBV3-2
len: 16
abundance: .
CDR3aa: CASSQEQRGRGETQYF

j_gene: TRBJ2-5
d_gene: .
v_gene: TRBV5-1
len: 11
abundance: .
CDR3aa: CASSFQETQYF

j_gene: TRBJ1-1
d_gene: .
v_gene: TRBV7-3
len: 15
abundance: .
CDR3aa: CASSPRGFGASEAFF

j_gene: TRBJ1-1
d_gene: .
v_gene: TRBV21-1
len: 16
abundance: .
CDR3aa: CASSKAQSGFRTEAFF

j_gene: TRBJ1-1
d_gene: .
v_gene: TRBV3-1/TRBV3-2
len: 15
abundance: .
CDR3aa: CASSQGQLFLAEAFF

j_gene: TRBJ2-5
d_gene: TRBD2
v_gene: TRBV10-2
len: 14
abundance: .
CDR3aa: CASLAGATLETQYF

j_gene: TRBJ2-7
d_gene: TRBD2
v_gene: TRBV6-5
len: 15
abundance: .
CDR3aa: CASSPLAGGGYEQYF

j_gene: TRBJ1-2
d_gene: TRBD1
v_gene: TRBV6-5
len: 16
abundance: .
CDR3aa: CASSYQPDRARGGYTF

j_gene: TRBJ1-1
d_gene: .
v_gene: TRBV15
len: 15
abundance: .
CDR3aa: CATSRGGGSNTEAFF

j_gene: TRBJ1-4
d_gene: .
v_gene: TRBV10-3
len: 15
abundance: .
CDR3aa: CAISESGSRAEKLFF

j_gene: TRBJ2-2
d_gene: .
v_gene: TRBV11-2
len: 13
abundance: few
CDR3aa: CASSAQGPGELFF

j_gene: TRBJ2-1
d_gene: TRBD2
v_gene: TRBV19
len: 17
abundance: .
CDR3aa: CASSIGAVAGGGNEQFF

j_gene: TRBJ1-2
d_gene: TRBD1
v_gene: TRBV5-1
len: 14
abundance: .
CDR3aa: CASSPGTAIYGYTF

j_gene: TRBJ1-1
d_gene: .
v_gene: TRBV19
len: 13
abundance: .
CDR3aa: CASSRTGNTEAFF

j_gene: TRBJ2-7
d_gene: .
v_gene: TRBV6-5
len: 15
abundance: few
CDR3aa: CASRTSTQGTYEQYF

j_gene: TRBJ1-2
d_gene: .
v_gene: TRBV6-5
len: 14
abundance: .
CDR3aa: CASSYRETNYGYTF

j_gene: TRBJ1-1
d_gene: TRBD1
v_gene: TRBV19
len: 17
abundance: .
CDR3aa: CASSMEAGGRINTEAFF

j_gene: TRBJ1-5
d_gene: .
v_gene: TRBV10-3
len: 15
abundance: .
CDR3aa: CAISESGGRDQPQHF

j_gene: TRBJ1-4
d_gene: .
v_gene: TRBV15
len: 14
abundance: once
CDR3aa: CATSRAGDWEKLFF

j_gene: TRBJ1-6
d_gene: TRBD1
v_gene: TRBV19
len: 21
abundance: .
CDR3aa: CASSIDLPVTGTGYRNSPLHF

j_gene: TRBJ1-3
d_gene: .
v_gene: TRBV29-1
len: 15
abundance: .
CDR3aa: CSVELLLREGNTIYF

j_gene: TRBJ2-7
d_gene: TRBD2
v_gene: TRBV11-1
len: 16
abundance: .
CDR3aa: CASSFREGYISYEQYF

j_gene: TRBJ2-5
d_gene: .
v_gene: TRBV25-1
len: 14
abundance: .
CDR3aa: CASSGQGGVETQYF